Following are 7 T cell receptor beta chains from one sample sequenced in a study of CD8+ T cells in alopecia areata (dated by TCRdb to 2017 to 2018). Libraries came from the immunoSEQ multiplex PCR assay. For TCR sequencing, RNA was extracted from every sample and reverse transcribed into cDNA to serve as template. Here the immuneACCESS table is served through TCRdb, limited to in-frame sequences with V and J called. Missing clones are a known gap in these copies; in checked studies unresolved V genes cover under half, and the rest lacks a known reason. A total of more than 95,000 clones appear in this sample, roughly 50% of them only once. The ten largest clonotypes hold around 8.5% of the sample. Sample: CD4+ T cells sorted from blood. The receptors shown here come from a human donor in good health.

The rearrangement joins TRBV5-1 to TRBJ2-3; the match to TRBD1 covers 7 bases. This CDR3 is 16 amino acids long. V gave up 1 base and J gave up 1 base; unmatched junction bases: 6. Per the germline V gene, CDR1 is SGHRS and CDR2 is YFSETQ. Here the CDR3 reads CASSLMTGTGTDTQYF. In DNA, the CDR3 is TGCGCCAGCAGCTTGATGACAGGGACGGGCACAGATACGCAGTATTTT.

This chain uses TRBV5-1 with TRBJ2-5, with D perhaps TRBD1 or TRBD2 (5 bases each). The ends were cut back, 0 bases at V and 11 bases at J, with 14 bases in the middle. Per the germline V gene, CDR1 is SGHRS and CDR2 is YFSETQ. This CDR3 comprises 13 residues. The CDR3 DNA sequence: TGCGCCAGCAGCTTGGAGGTCCCTGGGGGACAGTACTTC. Translating it yields CASSLEVPGGQYF.

Here the CDR3 reads CASSLVAGTGGSPLHF. CDR3 nucleotides: TGTGCCAGCAGCTTAGTAGCGGGGACAGGGGGTTCACCCCTCCACTTT. The chain couples TRBV7-3 to TRBJ1-6; TRBD1 matches 11 bases. J lost 9 bases, V lost 2 bases, and 6 bases had no gene match. Germline CDR1 and CDR2: SGHTA and FQGTGA. There are 16 residues in the CDR3.

V and J are TRBV2 and TRBJ2-3; TRBD2 matches 10 bases. This CDR3 comprises 15 residues. V trimming: 3 bases; J trimming: 2 bases; junction bases outside the gene matches: 2. CDR1 is SNHLY, CDR2 FYNNEI, per germline. The CDR3 loop reads CASSDSGGNTDTQYF. CDR3 sequence (DNA): TGTGCCAGCAGTGATAGCGGGGGGAACACAGATACGCAGTATTTT.

The chain joins TRBV29-1 to TRBJ2-1; TRBD2 agrees at 9 bases. The CDR3 is 16 amino acids. V dropped 4 bases and J dropped 2; count of bases not matched to a gene: 9. Germline V CDR1 and CDR2: SQVTM, ANQGSEA. This CDR3 is CSVAGGGGAPYNEQFF. In DNA form, the CDR3 reads TGCAGCGTTGCAGGAGGCGGGGGGGCCCCCTACAATGAGCAGTTCTTC.

The rearrangement links TRBV4-3 to TRBJ2-7, with D possibly TRBD1 on 5 matching bases. V was trimmed by 1 base and J by 3 bases, leaving 13 bases between them. Germline V gene lookup returns CDR1 LGHNA and CDR2 YSLEER. The CDR3 has 15 residues. The CDR3 nucleotides read TGCGCCAGCAGCCAAGGGGCAGGGCGACTCTACGAGCAGTACTTC. It encodes CASSQGAGRLYEQYF.

This chain links TRBV7-2 with TRBJ2-2; 7 bases align to TRBD1. This CDR3 has 18 residues. Germline-derived CDR1 and CDR2 are SGHTA and FQGNSA. Losses at the gene ends were 1 base for V and 0 bases for J; bases not matched to a gene: 8. CDR3 protein: CASSLEGQTFPNTGELFF. In nucleotides, the CDR3 is TGTGCCAGCAGCTTAGAGGGACAGACTTTTCCGAACACCGGGGAGCTGTTTTTT.